These 27 T cell receptor beta chains were all obtained from the same sample, sequenced in a study of CD8+ T cells in alopecia areata. Isolated RNA was reverse transcribed into cDNA used as the sequencing template. Produced via immunoSEQ multiplex PCR; TCRdb's table is partial and in-frame only. The sample lists 150,000 to 200,000 clones, more than 55% occurring once. Specified treatment: oral pan-JAK inhibitor, 5-10 mg twice daily. The sample in question was CD4+ T cells sorted from blood, obtained around week 50, from a patient treated with tofacitinib. These receptors all come from a human donor with alopecia areata.

The chain recombines TRBV30 with TRBJ2-1; no clear D gene. Trimming pared 1 base from V and 9 bases from J, leaving 7 bases between. CDR3 length: 11 residues. Per germline, CDR1 GTSNPN and CDR2 SVGIG (reference sequence). CDR3 nucleotide sequence: TGTGCCTGGAGTGAAGCTTCTGAGCAGTTCTTC. Protein: CAWSEASEQFF.

CDR3 nucleotide sequence: TGCACGACAGTGAACACTGAAGCTTTCTTT. Translating it yields CTTVNTEAFF. The chain joins TRBV29-1 to TRBJ1-1; D may be TRBD1 (5 bases). This CDR3 is built from 10 residues. Germline V gene sequence: CDR1 SQVTM, CDR2 ANQGSEA. Full variable domain (remainder filled in from reference TRBV29-1 and TRBJ1-1): SAVISQKPSRDICQRGTSLTIQCQVDSQVTMMFWYRQQPGQSLTLIATANQGSEATYESGFVIDKFPISRPNLTFSTLTVSNMSPEDSSIYLCTTVNTEAFFGQGTRLTVV.

The chain carries TRBV11-2 and TRBJ2-1; no clear D gene. Germline V gene lookup returns CDR1 SGHAT and CDR2 FQNNGV. The CDR3 runs to 15 residues. V lost 5 bases, J lost 3 bases, and 14 bases lay in between. The CDR3 coding sequence is TGTGCCAGCAGCCCATCATACAACCTCTACAATGAGCAGTTCTTC. This translates into CASSPSYNLYNEQFF.

The chain links TRBV7-2 to TRBJ2-1; D is tentatively TRBD1 or TRBD2 (5 bases each). This CDR3 has 14 amino acids. Germline CDR1 is SGHTA and CDR2 is FQGNSA. With 2 bases removed from V and 9 bases from J, the gap between germline ends came to 14 bases. The CDR3 DNA follows: TGTGCCAGCAGCTTATTGGCAGGGAGATCTGAGCAGTTCTTC. This gives the protein CASSLLAGRSEQFF.

The chain uses TRBV7-3 and TRBJ2-3, with D possibly being TRBD2 (6 bases). CDR3 size: 16 residues. V was clipped by 5 bases and J by 5 bases, with 20 bases between them. The V gene's germline CDR1 is SGHTA and CDR2 FQGTGA. CDR3 DNA sequence: TGTGCCAGCAGCCCGCAATCGGGACTTGCGGGAGATACGCAGTATTTT. Translating gives CASSPQSGLAGDTQYF.

The chain is built from TRBV4-1 and TRBJ2-3; D is unclear. Germline assignment: CDR1 MGHRA and CDR2 YSYEKL. Trimming removed 1 base at V and 4 bases at J, with 6 bases between. This CDR3 is built from 13 residues. CDR3 sequence (DNA): TGCGCCAGCAGCCAAGTTTTTGCAGATACGCAGTATTTT. Translated, it gives CASSQVFADTQYF.

The chain recombines TRBV30 with TRBJ1-2; 12 bases align to TRBD1. Germline loops: CDR1 GTSNPN, CDR2 SVGIG (reference sequence). After removal of 7 bases from V and 4 bases from J, the junction contained 7 bases not matched to a gene. This CDR3 is 14 amino acids long. In DNA, the CDR3 is TGTGCCTCGAACCGGGACAGGGGGCTCTATGGCTACACCTTC. Its protein is CASNRDRGLYGYTF.

This chain joins TRBV29-1 and TRBJ2-7, with D perhaps assigned TRBD1 or TRBD2 (7 bases each). Germline values: CDR1 SQVTM, CDR2 ANQGSEA. The CDR3 is made up of 12 amino acids. Trimming pared 5 bases from V and 2 bases from J, leaving 10 bases between. CDR3 sequence: CSVQGGTYEQYF. CDR3 in DNA: TGCAGCGTTCAGGGGGGGACCTACGAGCAGTACTTC.

The chain couples TRBV27 to TRBJ2-3; 7 bases are shared with TRBD1. From germline, CDR1 is MNHEY and CDR2 SMNVEV (reference sequence). V was pared by 6 bases and J by 3 bases, with 3 bases of the junction left unmatched. The CDR3 is made up of 13 amino acids. The CDR3 sequence: CASRWTGTDTQYF. CDR3 nucleotides: TGTGCCAGCAGATGGACAGGAACAGATACGCAGTATTTT.

The chain uses TRBV2 and TRBJ1-6; no clear D. The germline V gene encodes CDR1 SNHLY and CDR2 FYNNEI. Trimming took 6 bases from V and 0 from J, leaving 12 bases between them. The CDR3 sequence is 16 residues long. The CDR3 nucleotides are TGTGCCAGCAGGGGTCTCGGGAGCTCCTATAATTCACCCCTCCACTTT. It yields the protein CASRGLGSSYNSPLHF.

V and J are TRBV7-2 and TRBJ1-6; D unclear. This CDR3 is 16 amino acids long. V lost 1 base to trimming and J lost 5 bases, with 12 bases between them. Germline CDR1 SGHTA, CDR2 FQGNSA. CDR3 nucleotide sequence: TGTGCCAGCAGCTTAGTTCTGGGGTTCAATAATTCACCCCTCCACTTT. Encoded protein: CASSLVLGFNNSPLHF.

This clone was counted a single time. The chain joins TRBV29-1 to TRBJ2-1; D perhaps matches TRBD1 (7 bases). CDR1 and CDR2 from the germline V gene are SQVTM and ANQGSEA. The germline V and J ends were trimmed by 4 bases and 3 bases, with 22 bases remaining between them. This CDR3 is built from 17 residues. CDR3 sequence: CSVGPGTVSEGYNEQFF. The CDR3 DNA follows: TGCAGCGTTGGACCCGGGACAGTCTCGGAGGGCTACAATGAGCAGTTCTTC.

V is TRBV27 and J is TRBJ2-1; 10 bases are a match to TRBD1. V lost 6 bases and J lost 4; bases outside the gene matches: 12. The CDR3 has 17 amino acids. Germline V gene sequence: CDR1 MNHEY, CDR2 SMNVEV (reference sequence). The CDR3 DNA follows: TGTGCCAGCAGCCCGGGACAGGGGAAGGTACGGTACAATGAGCAGTTCTTC. Translation gives CASSPGQGKVRYNEQFF.

This chain links TRBV4-3 with TRBJ2-2, with TRBD1 matching 11 bases. Germline CDR1 reads LGHNA; CDR2 reads YSLEER. Trimming took 4 bases from V and 7 from J; bases not matched to a gene: 11. The CDR3 runs 17 residues. The DNA of the CDR3 is TGCGCCAGCAGCCCCCAAGTGGGACAGGGGGAGGACGGGGAGCTGTTTTTT. This translates into CASSPQVGQGEDGELFF.

This sequence joins TRBV5-1 and TRBJ2-1; D not certain. The CDR3 length is 12 residues. Germline CDR1 reads SGHRS; CDR2 reads YFSETQ. V dropped 4 bases and J dropped 3 bases, with 5 bases sitting between them. The CDR3 region has the DNA TGCGCCAGCAGCGACAACTACAATGAGCAGTTCTTC. It is translated as CASSDNYNEQFF. Full variable domain (outside the CDR3, taken from reference TRBV5-1 and TRBJ2-1): KAGVTQTPRYLIKTRGQQVTLSCSPISGHRSVSWYQQTPGQGLQFLFEYFSETQRNKGNFPGRFSGRQFSNSRSEMNVSTLELGDSALYLCASSDNYNEQFFGPGTRLTVL.

The chain joins TRBV9 to TRBJ1-1, with unresolved D. Germline V gene data show CDR1 as SGDLS and CDR2 as YYNGEE. The CDR3 spans 14 residues. V lost 0 bases to trimming and J lost 10 bases, with 16 bases between them. CDR3 amino acids: CASSVEDGEGPAFF. The CDR3 nucleotides are TGTGCCAGCAGCGTAGAGGATGGAGAGGGCCCAGCTTTCTTT.

This clone came up once. The V call is TRBV2, the J call TRBJ2-7; D is ambiguous. The CDR3 is 14 residues long. Per germline, CDR1 SNHLY and CDR2 FYNNEI. V lost 6 bases, J lost 3 bases, and 15 bases lay in between. The CDR3 here is CASRGWARVYEQYF. CDR3 nucleotides: TGTGCCAGCAGGGGCTGGGCTAGAGTCTACGAGCAGTACTTC.

The chain uses TRBV9 and TRBJ1-5; D unresolved. Germline V gene data show CDR1 as SGDLS and CDR2 as YYNGEE. V was shortened by 0 bases and J by 0 bases, with 7 bases between the two germline ends. The CDR3 totals 15 residues. CDR3: CASSVGHVSNQPQHF. The CDR3 coding sequence is TGTGCCAGCAGCGTAGGGCACGTTAGCAATCAGCCCCAGCATTTT.

This clone has just a few counts. The same CDR3 also results from other DNA sequences found in this sample. V and J are TRBV7-2 and TRBJ1-6; D is undetermined. CDR3 length: 11 amino acids. Trimming left V 4 bases short and J 6 bases short, with 1 base between. Germline CDR1 and CDR2: SGHTA and FQGNSA. The CDR3 loop is CASSSNSPLHF. The CDR3 region has the DNA TGTGCCAGCAGCTCTAATTCACCCCTCCACTTT. The variable domain in full, with the rest retrieved from reference TRBV7-2 and TRBJ1-6, is GAGVSQSPSNKVTEKGKDVELRCDPISGHTALYWYRQSLGQGLEFLIYFQGNSAPDKSGLPSDRFSAERTGGSVSTLTIQRTQQEDSAVYLCASSSNSPLHFGNGTRLTVT.

The rearrangement links TRBV18 to TRBJ2-7; the D call may be TRBD1 or TRBD2 (5 bases each). V lost 2 bases and J 3 bases, leaving 11 bases between the germline ends. Germline loops: CDR1 KGHSH, CDR2 LQKENI. The CDR3 has 14 residues. In nucleotides, the CDR3 is TGTGCCAGCTCACCAGAGTGGGGGTTCTACGAGCAGTACTTC. Its translation: CASSPEWGFYEQYF.

The chain uses TRBV19 and TRBJ2-1; D is perhaps TRBD2 (5 bases). The germline gives CDR1 LNHDA, CDR2 SQIVND (reference sequence). The CDR3 runs to 16 residues. V shed 5 bases and J shed 0 bases, with 14 bases lying between them. The CDR3: CASSAPGVVSYNEQFF. CDR3 in DNA: TGTGCCAGTAGTGCACCCGGGGTTGTCTCCTACAATGAGCAGTTCTTC.

The rearrangement uses TRBV20-1 and TRBJ2-1; D gene unclear. Germline lookup yields CDR1 DFQATT and CDR2 SNEGSKA (reference sequence). Trimming shortened V by 2 bases and J by 12 bases, and 11 bases separated the two germline ends. The CDR3 extends over 11 amino acids. The CDR3 is CSARYLTGQFF. In DNA form, the CDR3 reads TGCAGTGCTAGATATCTTACCGGGCAGTTCTTC.

The sample holds one count of this clone. The gene calls are TRBV6-5 and TRBJ2-7; D possibly corresponds to TRBD2 (5 bases). Germline loops: CDR1 MNHEY, CDR2 SVGAGI. The CDR3 runs to 16 residues. Trimming pared 0 bases from V and 0 bases from J, leaving 12 bases between. The CDR3 protein is CASSYSASRISYEQYF. The CDR3 coding sequence is TGTGCCAGCAGTTACTCGGCTAGCCGAATCTCCTACGAGCAGTACTTC.

This chain links TRBV18 with TRBJ2-3, with D hard to call. Germline lookup yields CDR1 KGHSH and CDR2 LQKENI. V lost 3 bases and J lost 0, with 4 bases in between. The CDR3 length is 13 residues. CDR3 bases: TGTGCCAGCTCACCGGACAGCACAGATACGCAGTATTTT. The encoded protein is CASSPDSTDTQYF.

V is TRBV6-1 and J is TRBJ1-2; the D is unclear. This CDR3 region has 13 residues. V was pared by 6 bases and J by 8 bases, with 16 bases between. CDR1 and CDR2 (germline): MNHNS, SASEGT. As DNA, the CDR3 is TGTGCCAGCAGGGACCTCTCTCCGTTCGGCTACACCTTC. The encoded protein is CASRDLSPFGYTF.

This sequence joins TRBV5-1 and TRBJ1-2; perhaps TRBD1 as D (5 bases). CDR3 length: 13 residues. Trimming cost V 6 bases and J 7 bases, with 16 bases left between them. Germline V CDR1 and CDR2: SGHRS, YFSETQ. The CDR3 is CASTQRGDSGYTF. As DNA, the CDR3 is TGCGCCAGCACCCAAAGGGGAGACTCTGGCTACACCTTC.

The chain joins TRBV29-1 to TRBJ2-7, with D possibly TRBD2 on 5 matching bases. V was shortened by 4 bases and J by 6 bases, with 7 bases between the two germline ends. Per germline, CDR1 SQVTM and CDR2 ANQGSEA. The CDR3 has 10 residues. Written as DNA, the CDR3 is TGCAGCGTTGTTCGGGGCGAGCAGTACTTC. Its protein product is CSVVRGEQYF.